This is a list of T cell receptor beta chains from one sample in a study of immune evolution from preneoplasia to lung adenocarcinoma. Profiled with immunoSEQ multiplex PCR; TCRdb holds only in-frame clones, not every one. The repertoire holds fewer than 7,500 clones, with around 85% as singletons. Sequenced material: FFPE adjacent normal lung tissue. These TCRs come from a person in their 70s with lung adenocarcinoma. Both conserved end residues are part of each CDR3.

CDR3 length: 17; V gene: TRBV27; J gene: TRBJ2-7; CDR3 protein: CASSPFPGTSGGFEQYF
CDR3 length: 12; V gene: TRBV2; J gene: TRBJ1-2; CDR3 protein: CASSGEVGQAAF
CDR3 length: 15; V gene: TRBV29-1; J gene: TRBJ2-1; CDR3 protein: CSVVVGQESSREQFF
CDR3 length: 15; V gene: TRBV27; J gene: TRBJ1-6; CDR3 protein: CASAVGMAAGSSLHF
CDR3 length: 17; V gene: TRBV4-1; J gene: TRBJ2-7; CDR3 protein: CASSQKVDPTHYYEQYF
CDR3 length: 13; V gene: TRBV6-5; J gene: TRBJ2-7; CDR3 protein: CASSYGGTYEQYF
CDR3 length: 17; V gene: TRBV18; J gene: TRBJ1-2; CDR3 protein: CASSPVWGRAELYGYTF
CDR3 length: 18; V gene: TRBV7-2; J gene: TRBJ1-3; CDR3 protein: CASSPRDRTTSSGNTIYF
CDR3 length: 13; V gene: TRBV5-1; J gene: TRBJ2-5; CDR3 protein: CASSRTGLETQYF
CDR3 length: 11; V gene: TRBV5-8; J gene: TRBJ1-1; CDR3 protein: CAWRQGTEAFF
CDR3 length: 14; V gene: TRBV29-1; J gene: TRBJ2-1; CDR3 protein: CSVGWTGVANEQFF
CDR3 length: 14; V gene: TRBV9; J gene: TRBJ1-4; CDR3 protein: CASSVGVTNEKLFF
CDR3 length: 15; V gene: TRBV27; J gene: TRBJ2-3; CDR3 protein: CASSSGTTSTDTQYF
CDR3 length: 18; V gene: TRBV9; J gene: TRBJ2-2; CDR3 protein: CASSVAEYRQANTGELFF
CDR3 length: 13; V gene: TRBV5-4; J gene: TRBJ2-3; CDR3 protein: CASSLTSTDTQYF
CDR3 length: 13; V gene: TRBV27; J gene: TRBJ1-1; CDR3 protein: CASSFPGNTEAFF
CDR3 length: 14; V gene: TRBV7-2; J gene: TRBJ2-2; CDR3 protein: CASSTVPLAGELFF
CDR3 length: 15; V gene: TRBV25-1; J gene: TRBJ2-5; CDR3 protein: CASSGFSGRQETQYF
CDR3 length: 17; V gene: TRBV4-3; J gene: TRBJ2-1; CDR3 protein: CASSQGSSATRGNEQFF
CDR3 length: 16; V gene: TRBV9; J gene: TRBJ2-2; CDR3 protein: CASSLGTSGVTGELFF
CDR3 length: 16; V gene: TRBV28; J gene: TRBJ2-2; CDR3 protein: CASSLSSAPNTGELFF
CDR3 length: 13; V gene: TRBV30; J gene: TRBJ1-4; CDR3 protein: CAWSRPLGEKLFF
CDR3 length: 14; V gene: TRBV18; J gene: TRBJ1-1; CDR3 protein: CASSPRPETTEAFF
CDR3 length: 15; V gene: TRBV9; J gene: TRBJ1-1; CDR3 protein: CASSSGGEGSTEAFF
CDR3 length: 12; V gene: TRBV11-2; J gene: TRBJ1-1; CDR3 protein: CASSLGVAEAFF
CDR3 length: 17; V gene: TRBV7-2; J gene: TRBJ2-3; CDR3 protein: CASSLRSSGANTDTQYF
CDR3 length: 15; V gene: TRBV4-3; J gene: TRBJ2-7; CDR3 protein: CASSQDRTGGYEQYF
CDR3 length: 16; V gene: TRBV30; J gene: TRBJ1-1; CDR3 protein: CAWRRTGGGMNTEAFF
CDR3 length: 15; V gene: TRBV9; J gene: TRBJ2-2; CDR3 protein: CASSGAGAHTGELFF
CDR3 length: 13; V gene: TRBV7-2; J gene: TRBJ1-1; CDR3 protein: CASSLAAYTEAFF
CDR3 length: 15; V gene: TRBV5-6; J gene: TRBJ1-1; CDR3 protein: CASSLEAGGSTEAFF
CDR3 length: 10; V gene: TRBV30; J gene: TRBJ1-5; CDR3 protein: CARMVQPQHF
CDR3 length: 12; V gene: TRBV19; J gene: TRBJ1-1; CDR3 protein: CASSMGRGEAFF
CDR3 length: 16; V gene: TRBV7-3; J gene: TRBJ2-3; CDR3 protein: CASSLTSAEGSDTQYF
CDR3 length: 12; V gene: TRBV29-1; J gene: TRBJ1-1; CDR3 protein: CSVGQGDTEAFF
CDR3 length: 16; V gene: TRBV7-8; J gene: TRBJ1-1; CDR3 protein: CASSLGVWQVVTEAFF
CDR3 length: 17; V gene: TRBV5-1; J gene: TRBJ2-5; CDR3 protein: CASSLEGTGGVAETQYF
CDR3 length: 14; V gene: TRBV5-4; J gene: TRBJ2-5; CDR3 protein: CASSLGPQQETQYF
CDR3 length: 13; V gene: TRBV27; J gene: TRBJ2-7; CDR3 protein: CASGSSASGEQYF
CDR3 length: 15; V gene: TRBV4-3; J gene: TRBJ2-7; CDR3 protein: CASSQEEGVYREQYF
CDR3 length: 14; V gene: TRBV2; J gene: TRBJ2-5; CDR3 protein: CASSANRAQETQYF
CDR3 length: 14; V gene: TRBV2; J gene: TRBJ2-1; CDR3 protein: CASSEAPHRNEQFF
CDR3 length: 15; V gene: TRBV6-5; J gene: TRBJ1-5; CDR3 protein: CASSKGQYSNQPQHF
CDR3 length: 14; V gene: TRBV4-1; J gene: TRBJ2-2; CDR3 protein: CASSQTRTTGELFF
CDR3 length: 13; V gene: TRBV11-3; J gene: TRBJ1-1; CDR3 protein: CASSLVGGTEAFF
CDR3 length: 13; V gene: TRBV5-1; J gene: TRBJ2-1; CDR3 protein: CASSLWGSGEQFF
CDR3 length: 12; V gene: TRBV11-2; J gene: .; CDR3 protein: CASRSGQNEQYF
CDR3 length: 13; V gene: TRBV7-9; J gene: TRBJ2-5; CDR3 protein: CASSDRGWETQYF
CDR3 length: 14; V gene: TRBV5-1; J gene: TRBJ2-6; CDR3 protein: CASGPPGGANVLTF
CDR3 length: 13; V gene: TRBV6-6; J gene: TRBJ1-1; CDR3 protein: CASRERGSTEAFF
CDR3 length: 21; V gene: TRBV4-2; J gene: TRBJ2-3; CDR3 protein: CASSQDRGDKYRVGLADTQYF
CDR3 length: 16; V gene: TRBV9; J gene: TRBJ2-3; CDR3 protein: CASSAETGGSTDTQYF
CDR3 length: 16; V gene: TRBV7-9; J gene: TRBJ2-2; CDR3 protein: CASSSSDRSNTGELFF
CDR3 length: 14; V gene: TRBV30; J gene: TRBJ2-3; CDR3 protein: CAWSGPLEADTQYF
CDR3 length: 14; V gene: TRBV30; J gene: TRBJ1-3; CDR3 protein: CAWSLGSSGNTIYF
CDR3 length: 14; V gene: TRBV2; J gene: TRBJ2-3; CDR3 protein: CASWDSQSTDTQYF
CDR3 length: 13; V gene: TRBV7-9; J gene: TRBJ2-1; CDR3 protein: CASSAVTSGEQFF
CDR3 length: 14; V gene: TRBV5-6; J gene: TRBJ2-3; CDR3 protein: CASSSLSAGDTQYF
CDR3 length: 13; V gene: TRBV7-9; J gene: TRBJ1-2; CDR3 protein: CASSEATGLGYTF
CDR3 length: 13; V gene: TRBV29-1; J gene: TRBJ1-3; CDR3 protein: CSVEGSSGNTIYF